This TCR beta chain originates from a study of blood T cell repertoires in COVID-19. The overall study: Sources were T cells, B-cell-depleted T cells, or PBMCs; the material itself was cDNA or gDNA.

TCRdb's table, derived via immunoSEQ multiplex PCR, lists solely in-frame clones and lacks some. The sample contains around 190,000 clones, 84% of which appear only once. The CDR3 loop spans 16 amino acids. Trimming took 0 bases from V and 3 from J, leaving 12 bases between them. CDR1 is SGHVS, CDR2 FNYEAQ, per germline. Cohort allocation depended upon clinical history that participants reported. The TCR originated in a woman under 40 who had been exposed to COVID-19. The chain joins TRBV7-6 to TRBJ2-1, with D possibly TRBD1 on 5 matching bases. The sequenced sample was PBMCs or T cells enriched from blood (not recorded which). The CDR3 loop reads CASSLAGLVGYNEQFF. DNA for the CDR3: TGTGCCAGCAGCTTAGCGGGGCTAGTGGGCTACAATGAGCAGTTCTTC. The full variable domain, with the rest looked up from reference TRBV7-6 and TRBJ2-1, is GAGVSQSPRYKVTKRGQDVALRCDPISGHVSLYWYRQALGQGPEFLTYFNYEAQQDKSGLPNDRFSAERPEGSISTLTIQRTEQRDSAMYRCASSLAGLVGYNEQFFGPGTRLTVL.